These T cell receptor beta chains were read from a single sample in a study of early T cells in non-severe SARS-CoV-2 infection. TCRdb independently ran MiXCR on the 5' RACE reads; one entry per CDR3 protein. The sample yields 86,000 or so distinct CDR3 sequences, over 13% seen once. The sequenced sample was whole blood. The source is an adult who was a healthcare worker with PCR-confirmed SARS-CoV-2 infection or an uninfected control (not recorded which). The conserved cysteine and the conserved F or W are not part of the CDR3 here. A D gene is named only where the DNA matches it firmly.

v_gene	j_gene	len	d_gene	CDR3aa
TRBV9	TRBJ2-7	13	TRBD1	ASSPLLTGGSEQY
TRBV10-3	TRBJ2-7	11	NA	AIGGGNSYEQY
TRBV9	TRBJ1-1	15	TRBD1	ASSVGVGTGTSTEAF
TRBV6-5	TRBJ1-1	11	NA	ASSYAGFPEAF
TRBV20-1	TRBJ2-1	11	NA	SARSPIRPEQF
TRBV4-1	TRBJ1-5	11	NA	ASSQAGFQPQH
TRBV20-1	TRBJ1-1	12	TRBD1	SAMDRGRFTEAF
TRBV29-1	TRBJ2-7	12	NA	SVEARDGTYEQY
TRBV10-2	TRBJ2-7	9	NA	ASSEVGLAF
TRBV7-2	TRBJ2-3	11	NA	ASSYDIGDTQY
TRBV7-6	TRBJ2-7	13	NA	ASSLTQAGSYEQY
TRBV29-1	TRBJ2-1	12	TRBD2	SVLAGAVYNEQF
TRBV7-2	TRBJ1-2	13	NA	ASSIDRPLNYGYT
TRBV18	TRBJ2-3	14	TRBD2	ASSRTTSVSTDTQY
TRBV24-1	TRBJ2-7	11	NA	ATSDLLTSEQY
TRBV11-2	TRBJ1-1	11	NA	ASRVGPNTEAF
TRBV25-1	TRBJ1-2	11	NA	ASSELGGDGYT